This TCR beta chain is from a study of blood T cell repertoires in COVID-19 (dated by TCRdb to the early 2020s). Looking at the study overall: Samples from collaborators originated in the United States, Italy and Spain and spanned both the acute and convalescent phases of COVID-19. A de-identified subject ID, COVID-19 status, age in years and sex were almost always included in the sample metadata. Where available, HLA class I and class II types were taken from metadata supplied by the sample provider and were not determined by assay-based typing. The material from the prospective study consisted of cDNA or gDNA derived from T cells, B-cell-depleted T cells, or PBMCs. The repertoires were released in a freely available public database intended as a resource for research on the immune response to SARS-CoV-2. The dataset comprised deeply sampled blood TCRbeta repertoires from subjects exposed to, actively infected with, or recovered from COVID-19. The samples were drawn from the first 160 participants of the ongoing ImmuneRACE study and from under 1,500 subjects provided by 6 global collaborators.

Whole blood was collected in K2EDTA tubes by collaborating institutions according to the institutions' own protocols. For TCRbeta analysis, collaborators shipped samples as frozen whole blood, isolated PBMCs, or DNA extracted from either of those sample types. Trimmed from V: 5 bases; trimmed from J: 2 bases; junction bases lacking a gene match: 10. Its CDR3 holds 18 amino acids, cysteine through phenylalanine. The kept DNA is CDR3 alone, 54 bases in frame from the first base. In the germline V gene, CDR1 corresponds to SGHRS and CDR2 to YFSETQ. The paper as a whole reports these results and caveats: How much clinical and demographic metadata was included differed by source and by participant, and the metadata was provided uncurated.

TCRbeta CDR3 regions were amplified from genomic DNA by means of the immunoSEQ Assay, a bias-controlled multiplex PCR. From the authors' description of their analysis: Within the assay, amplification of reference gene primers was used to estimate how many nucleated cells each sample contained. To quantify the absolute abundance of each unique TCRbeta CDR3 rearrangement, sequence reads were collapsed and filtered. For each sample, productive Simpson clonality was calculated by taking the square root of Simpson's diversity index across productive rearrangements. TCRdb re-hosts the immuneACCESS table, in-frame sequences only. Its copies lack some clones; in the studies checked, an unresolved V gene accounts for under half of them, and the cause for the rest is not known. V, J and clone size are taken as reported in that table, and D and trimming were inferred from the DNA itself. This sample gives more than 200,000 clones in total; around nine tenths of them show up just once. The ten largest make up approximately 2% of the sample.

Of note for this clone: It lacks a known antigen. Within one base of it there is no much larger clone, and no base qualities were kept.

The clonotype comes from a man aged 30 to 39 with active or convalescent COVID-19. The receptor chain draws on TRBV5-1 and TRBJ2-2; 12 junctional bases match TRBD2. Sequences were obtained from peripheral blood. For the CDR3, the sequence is CASRFTPGLAGNTGELFF. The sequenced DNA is TGCGCCAGCAGATTTACCCCGGGACTAGCGGGCAACACCGGGGAGCTGTTTTTT.